This T cell receptor beta chain was profiled in a study of tumor-infiltrating lymphocytes in primary liver carcinoma (dated by TCRdb to the late 2010s). Background for the entire study: The five patients, three men and two women aged 30 to 69 years, had hepatocellular carcinoma (four) or combined HCC and intrahepatic cholangiocarcinoma (one). Tumors of the five patients were stage T1-T3 N0M0 with maximum diameters of 4.2 to 10 cm. Samples yielded roughly 3.5 to 8 million productive TCRbeta reads; read depth did not differ significantly between tissue types. The study combined TCRbeta repertoire sequencing, expression microarrays and whole-exome sequencing across five regions of each liver tumor, with adjacent normal tissue and blood. A total of roughly 35 specimens from 5 patients, comprising 25 or so tumor regions, 5 adjacent noncancerous liver tissues and 5 peripheral blood samples, were covered by TCRbeta repertoire sequencing. Agilent mRNA microarray profiling was performed on the approximately 27 tumor region samples to relate TCRbeta repertoire diversity to the local molecular phenotype. Repertoires from technical replicates were highly reproducible, with mean shared-clone rates roughly 0.86 and correlation coefficients above 0.98. The paper's findings and limits, for the study overall: Only the TCR beta chain was sequenced, so true repertoire diversity is likely underestimated because unpaired alpha chains were not captured. Only about 8-24% of top clones were found in all five regions of a tumor, suggesting spatial heterogeneity of tumor-infiltrating T cells. The study included only 4 to 6 patients, and the authors note findings should be validated in a larger study. Bulk unsorted samples precluded comparing CD4+ and CD8+ T cell repertoires. The top 250 clones accounted for a significantly greater share of the repertoire in tumors than in blood (p = 0.039). Consistent with antigen-driven expansion, pairs of tumor regions showed higher repertoire overlap (mean about 36%) than either tumor-adjacent pairs (approximately 17%) or tumor-blood pairs (roughly 14%).

Using a constant-region primer and ProtoScript II reverse transcriptase, TCRbeta-specific cDNA was reverse-transcribed from 500 ng total RNA. TCRbeta libraries were built with three nested multiplex PCR rounds, a slightly modified ARM-PCR procedure. Each of the first two PCR rounds ran for approximately 10 cycles and used multiplex TRBV1-TRBV30 forward primers together with a Cbeta reverse primer. Sample barcodes and Illumina adapters were attached in a final 25-cycle PCR using Deep VentR polymerase. Amplicons of 200-500 bp were gel-purified with a QIAquick gel extraction kit before sequencing. An Illumina HiSeq 2500 was used to sequence the TCRbeta amplicons with 250-bp paired-end reads. As for the authors' bioinformatics: Reads were quality-trimmed with Trimmomatic v0.33, and paired reads were merged with FLASH v1.2.11 to recover full CDR3 sequences. V, D and J germline segments were assigned to the rearranged TCRbeta sequences using MiGEC v1.2.1b. Clonotype statistics and Shannon-Wiener diversity indices were calculated with VDJtools v1.0.0. Except for diversity analysis, only each sample's 250 most abundant clonotypes were used in subsequent analyses to reduce sampling bias. TCRdb applied fastp at Q25 and MiXCR to the public reads, then kept only in-frame beta chains. Rows with one shared CDR3 protein collapse into an entry with the most common genes and DNA. The V and J calls reflect TCRdb's pipeline rather than the authors' work. Counted in this sample were about 210,000 distinct CDR3 sequences; around four fifths of them appeared once. The leading ten clones occupy approximately 18% of the sample.

On this clonotype: Which antigen it targets is not known. No base quality information exists; no much larger clone differs at one position.

Total RNA and DNA were co-extracted from roughly 20-30 mg of bulk tissue with the AllPrep DNA/RNA mini kit, without cell sorting. Roughly five patients with histopathologically diagnosed primary liver carcinoma underwent surgical resection in China between November 2015 and March 2016. At the time of sampling, the patients were treatment-naive and had chronic HBV infection. Five spatially separated regions were sampled per tumor: superior, inferior, left-lateral and right-lateral poles, plus the tumor centre. Histological examination found more than 80% viable tumor cells in every tumor sample. Fresh tumor and adjacent tissue pieces were bisected; one half was stored in RNAlater at -80°C, the other sent for histology. The CDR3 goes from the cysteine to the phenylalanine over 18 residues. Solely the CDR3 DNA is kept, with 54 bases framed from the first base. Unmatched junction bases come to 17, with V trimmed by 10 bases and J by 7 bases. The germline V gene gives CDR1 as MDHEN and CDR2 as SYDVKM.

This sequence originates from a man in his forties or fifties with primary liver carcinoma and hepatitis B virus infection. Sequencing was performed on tumor tissue from primary liver carcinoma. This receptor chain uses TRBV28 and TRBJ1-6; 12 central nucleotides agree with TRBD1. Here is the DNA: TGTGCCAATCAACCCGGGACAGGGGGCGATATGGAAAATTCACCCCTCCACTTT. This is translated as CANQPGTGGDMENSPLHF.